One and the same sample provided the 32 T cell receptor beta chains below, sequenced in a study of T cell responses to AZD1222 COVID-19 vaccine. Some clones are missing from TCRdb's copy, which holds only in-frame ones; the method was immunoSEQ multiplex PCR. The sample carries fewer than 85,000 clones, nearly 90% recorded once. The source was peripheral blood, collected 28 days after the second AZD1222 dose. The source is an adult who received the AZD1222 COVID-19 vaccine.

The V call is TRBV10-3, the J call TRBJ2-7; TRBD1 aligns across 8 bases. V shed 4 bases, J shed 3 bases, and the junction held 8 bases outside the gene matches. The CDR3 loop spans 15 amino acids. Per germline, CDR1 ENHRY and CDR2 SYGVKD. The CDR3 sequence is CAISGTGSRVYEQYF. The DNA for the CDR3 is TGTGCCATCAGTGGGACAGGGTCACGGGTCTACGAGCAGTACTTC.

This clone appeared once. This sequence joins TRBV27 and TRBJ2-7; 9 bases agree with TRBD1. Germline V gene lookup returns CDR1 MNHEY and CDR2 SMNVEV (reference sequence). The CDR3 has 15 residues. V lost 0 bases, J lost 2 bases, and 2 bases stayed unmatched. DNA for the CDR3: TGTGCCAGCAGTTTATCAGGGACAGGGACCTACGAGCAGTACGTC. Protein product: CASSLSGTGTYEQYV.

This clone came up a few times. The chain uses TRBV24-1 and TRBJ1-6; no clear D gene. Per germline, CDR1 KGHDR and CDR2 SFDVKD. The CDR3 runs 19 residues. Trimming shortened V by 3 bases and J by 0 bases, and 17 bases separated the two germline ends. The CDR3 DNA reads TGTGCCACCAGTGATCCCGGGCCCAAAACGAGCTCCTATAATTCACCCCTCCACTTT. Residues: CATSDPGPKTSSYNSPLHF.

Only one count was recorded for this clone. The J gene is TRBJ1-4, the V gene TRBV3-1 (or the pseudogene TRBV3-2), with 7 bases identical to TRBD1. Germline V gene lookup returns CDR1 LGHDT and CDR2 YNNKEL (reference sequence). J was trimmed by 4 bases and V by 4 bases; bases with no gene match: 6. The CDR3 runs 15 residues. CDR3 region: CASSLVRGNNEKLFF. CDR3 DNA: TGTGCCAGCAGCCTTGTCAGGGGGAATAATGAAAAACTGTTTTTT.

The chain combines TRBV9 with TRBJ2-7; possibly TRBD1 for D (6 bases). The germline V and J ends were trimmed by 0 bases and 6 bases, with 10 bases remaining between them. Germline-derived CDR1 and CDR2 are SGDLS and YYNGEE. The CDR3 is 13 residues long. The CDR3 loop reads CASSVGLDSEQYF. CDR3 DNA: TGTGCCAGCAGCGTAGGTTTGGACAGCGAGCAGTACTTC.

In its sample, this clone was seen a few times. V gene TRBV5-3 combines with J gene TRBJ1-5; TRBD1 might be the D (6 bases). TRBV5-3 is assigned to the ORF class and has an uncertain function. The CDR3 runs 17 residues. Trimming removed 0 bases from V and 1 base from J, with 14 bases in between. Here the CDR3 DNA reads TGTGCCAGAAGCTTGGCGGACAGACCACTGAGCAATCAGCCCCAGCATTTT. It yields the protein CARSLADRPLSNQPQHF.

This clone was seen once. The V and J genes are TRBV9 and TRBJ1-1; 7 bases align to TRBD1. V lost 2 bases, J lost 1 base, and 8 bases stayed unmatched. CDR1 and CDR2 from the germline V gene are SGDLS and YYNGEE. This CDR3 is 16 amino acids long. The CDR3 sequence is CASSVGSRGANTEAFF. DNA for the CDR3: TGTGCCAGCAGCGTGGGGTCCAGGGGGGCGAACACTGAAGCTTTCTTT.

This chain uses TRBV12-3 or TRBV12-4 with TRBJ2-2; no definite D call. The CDR3 is 12 residues long. The V and J ends lost 4 bases and 8 bases respectively, with 8 bases between them. The CDR3 DNA reads TGTGCCAGCAGTTGGGCCGTGGGGGAGCTGTTTTTT. Its protein is CASSWAVGELFF.

The chain joins TRBV7-8 to TRBJ2-1; 12 bases are shared with TRBD2. CDR1 is SGHVS, CDR2 FQNEAQ, per germline. The CDR3 is 15 amino acids. Trimming at V came to 3 bases and at J to 4 bases, leaving 1 base not matched to a gene. The CDR3 region has the DNA TGTGCCAGCAGCTTGACTAGCGGGGGTTACAATGAGCAGTTCTTC. Translated: CASSLTSGGYNEQFF.

V usage is TRBV11-2 and J usage is TRBJ2-6; a weak D match, TRBD1 (6 bases). Trimming pared 5 bases from V and 2 bases from J, leaving 10 bases between. This CDR3 contains 15 residues. Germline values: CDR1 SGHAT, CDR2 FQNNGV. The CDR3 DNA reads TGTGCCAGCAGCATCGAGGGGGCTGGGGCCAACGTCCTGACTTTC. Translated: CASSIEGAGANVLTF.

V is TRBV19 and J is TRBJ1-2, with TRBD1 matching over 8 bases. The CDR3 length is 17 residues. The trim removed 3 bases at V and 1 base at J, leaving 10 bases unmatched. From germline, CDR1 is LNHDA and CDR2 SQIVND (reference sequence). The CDR3 nucleotides read TGTGCCAGTAGTATGAGACGACAGGGGTTGGGTAACTATGGCTACACCTTC. The encoded protein is CASSMRRQGLGNYGYTF. The complete variable domain, with remaining parts taken from reference TRBV19 and TRBJ1-2, reads DGGITQSPKYLFRKEGQNVTLSCEQNLNHDAMYWYRQDPGQGLRLIYYSQIVNDFQKGDIAEGYSVSREKKESFPLTVTSAQKNPTAFYLCASSMRRQGLGNYGYTFGSGTRLTVV.

V and J are TRBV25-1 and TRBJ1-2; 7 bases fit TRBD1. CDR1 is MGHDK, CDR2 SYGVNS, per germline. The CDR3 loop spans 14 amino acids. J gave up 2 bases and V 6 bases, and 6 bases lay outside the gene matches. The CDR3 nucleotides are TGTGCCAGCAGCCTGCAGGGGGGGAACTATGGCTACACCTTC. This sequence encodes CASSLQGGNYGYTF.

This chain joins TRBV19 and TRBJ1-1, with 10 bases matching TRBD1. J lost 0 bases, V lost 4 bases, and 5 bases had no gene match. Germline-derived CDR1 and CDR2 are LNHDA and SQIVND (reference sequence). The CDR3 has 16 residues. The CDR3 nucleotides read TGTGCCAGTAGTACCCCGGGACAGGGGATGAACACTGAAGCTTTCTTT. It encodes CASSTPGQGMNTEAFF.

The genes are TRBV10-3 and TRBJ2-3; a possible D gene is TRBD2 (5 bases). CDR3 length: 12 amino acids. The V end lost 10 bases, the J end lost 1 base, and 9 bases lay between the germline ends. The germline gives CDR1 ENHRY, CDR2 SYGVKD. The CDR3 coding sequence is TGTGCCACGGCGCGGGGCACAGATACGCAGTATTTT. Its translation: CATARGTDTQYF.

This rearrangement joins TRBV5-1 to TRBJ1-2, with 9 bases fitting TRBD1. Germline V gene data show CDR1 as SGHRS and CDR2 as YFSETQ. Losses at the gene ends were 0 bases for V and 2 bases for J; bases not matched to a gene: 5. This CDR3 region has 16 residues. The CDR3 loop is CASSLAGTGINYGYTF. The CDR3, as DNA: TGCGCCAGCAGCTTGGCCGGGACAGGGATCAACTATGGCTACACCTTC.

This clone was seen just once. This chain connects TRBV5-1 to TRBJ1-4; D not certain. Germline values: CDR1 SGHRS, CDR2 YFSETQ. The V end lost 1 base, the J end lost 4 bases, and 5 bases lay between the germline ends. CDR3 length equals 13 residues. CDR3 protein: CASSLSGNEKLFF. DNA for the CDR3: TGCGCCAGCAGCTTGTCCGGTAATGAAAAACTGTTTTTT.

The chain joins TRBV12-3 or TRBV12-4 to TRBJ2-5; a possible D gene is TRBD2 (5 bases). The CDR3 is 13 amino acids. The V gene lost 2 bases and the J gene lost 4 bases, with 8 bases spanning the gap. This CDR3 is CASSLTGVETQYF. CDR3 DNA sequence: TGTGCCAGCAGTTTAACCGGGGTAGAGACCCAGTACTTC.

This chain connects TRBV19 to TRBJ1-6; D remains unclear. V gave up 9 bases and J gave up 0 bases, with 15 bases separating them. Germline V CDR1 and CDR2: LNHDA, SQIVND (reference sequence). CDR3 length: 16 amino acids. CDR3 bases: TGTGCCAGCCGCGGGCCCTTTAGCTCCTATAATTCACCCCTCCACTTT. Translating it yields CASRGPFSSYNSPLHF.

This clone was found once. The chain has TRBV5-4 and TRBJ1-5; maybe TRBD1 (5 bases). Trimming shortened V by 1 base and J by 2 bases, and 19 bases separated the two germline ends. CDR1 and CDR2 (germline): SGHNT, YYREEE (reference sequence). The CDR3 sequence is 18 residues long. The CDR3: CASSLNSVETTGNQPQHF. The DNA of the CDR3 is TGTGCCAGCAGCTTGAATTCCGTTGAAACGACAGGCAATCAGCCCCAGCATTTT.

The V and J genes are TRBV19 and TRBJ1-5, with 7 bases aligning to TRBD1. The ends lost 3 bases at V and 0 bases at J; junction bases unmatched: 11. This CDR3 is built from 18 residues. Germline V CDR1 and CDR2: LNHDA, SQIVND (reference sequence). CDR3 nucleotides: TGTGCCAGTAGTATTAGGGACTGGACAGGCCTTAGCAATCAGCCCCAGCATTTT. As protein: CASSIRDWTGLSNQPQHF. The variable domain in full, completed from reference TRBV19 and TRBJ1-5, reads DGGITQSPKYLFRKEGQNVTLSCEQNLNHDAMYWYRQDPGQGLRLIYYSQIVNDFQKGDIAEGYSVSREKKESFPLTVTSAQKNPTAFYLCASSIRDWTGLSNQPQHFGDGTRLSIL.

The rearrangement uses TRBV28 and TRBJ1-5; D unresolved. V was cut by 4 bases and J by 6 bases, with 7 bases left in between. The CDR3 runs to 12 residues. Germline values: CDR1 MDHEN, CDR2 SYDVKM. The CDR3 region is CASSSNSQPQHF. The DNA of the CDR3 is TGTGCCAGCAGTTCGAATAGTCAGCCCCAGCATTTT.

The rearrangement links TRBV7-9 to TRBJ1-1; D gene ambiguous. The V end was cut by 8 bases, the J end by 2 bases, with 18 bases between. This CDR3 is built from 15 residues. Germline CDR1 and CDR2: SEHNR and FQNEAQ (reference sequence). CDR3 coding DNA: TGTGCCAGCCGCCCGCGTCAGTCCCTAAACACTGAAGCTTTCTTT. Protein sequence: CASRPRQSLNTEAFF.

The chain is built from TRBV6-2 or TRBV6-3 and TRBJ1-5, with a possible D match to TRBD1 (5 bases). Trimming stripped 2 bases from V and 11 bases from J, with 19 bases between. The CDR3 contains 15 residues. CDR1 and CDR2 (germline): MNHEY, SVGEGT. The CDR3 bases are TGTGCCAGCAGTTACGTCTCCAGGGTTCGCGGGGCCCAGCATTTT. This translates into CASSYVSRVRGAQHF.

The chain links TRBV2 to TRBJ2-1; 11 bases are a match to TRBD2. The germline CDR1 and CDR2 sequences are SNHLY and FYNNEI. V trimming: 4 bases; J trimming: 8 bases; junction bases outside the gene matches: 13. The CDR3 contains 17 residues. The CDR3, as DNA: TGTGCCAGCAGTGGGCTAGCGGGGGGTCCCGCAGGGGATGAGCAGTTCTTC. Protein: CASSGLAGGPAGDEQFF.

This clone was observed a single time. The genes are TRBV6-5 and TRBJ2-1, with unresolved D. Germline CDR1 reads MNHEY; CDR2 reads SVGAGI. The CDR3 totals 15 residues. V was cut by 2 bases and J by 0 bases, with 8 bases left in between. CDR3 nucleotides: TGTGCCAGCAGTTACGAACGGAGCTCCTACAATGAGCAGTTCTTC. Protein product: CASSYERSSYNEQFF.

The chain links TRBV7-3 to TRBJ2-6; D is undetermined. Trimming cost V 5 bases and J 3 bases, with 11 bases left between them. The CDR3 covers 15 residues. The V gene's germline CDR1 is SGHTA and CDR2 FQGTGA. The CDR3 region is CASSPQGGGANVLTF. DNA for the CDR3: TGTGCCAGCAGCCCACAAGGTGGTGGGGCCAACGTCCTGACTTTC.

This clone has only one observation. CDR3: CASSLWDGSEQYF. CDR3 sequence (DNA): TGCGCCAGCAGCTTGTGGGACGGCAGCGAGCAGTACTTC. The chain employs TRBV5-1 and TRBJ2-7; D assignment may be TRBD1 or TRBD2 (5 bases each). This CDR3 is 13 amino acids long. CDR1 SGHRS and CDR2 YFSETQ come from the germline V gene. V was clipped by 1 base and J by 6 bases, with 11 bases between them. Full variable domain (remainder filled in from reference TRBV5-1 and TRBJ2-7): KAGVTQTPRYLIKTRGQQVTLSCSPISGHRSVSWYQQTPGQGLQFLFEYFSETQRNKGNFPGRFSGRQFSNSRSEMNVSTLELGDSALYLCASSLWDGSEQYFGPGTRLTVT.

A remark on this clone: One end of the junction is discordant with germline, which a read error may explain. This chain connects TRBV19 to TRBJ1-2; TRBD1 is a possible D gene (5 bases). The CDR3 is 16 amino acids. Germline V gives CDR1 LNHDA, CDR2 SQIVND (reference sequence). The CDR3 is CASSPLGAGTNYGYTF. As DNA, the CDR3 is TGTGCCAGTAGCCCCCTGGGTGCCGGGACTAACTATGGCTACACTTTC. Complete variable domain (other parts from reference TRBV19 and TRBJ1-2): DGGITQSPKYLFRKEGQNVTLSCEQNLNHDAMYWYRQDPGQGLRLIYYSQIVNDFQKGDIAEGYSVSREKKESFPLTVTSAQKNPTAFYLCASSPLGAGTNYGYTFGSGTRLTVV.

The chain couples TRBV30 to TRBJ1-5; no definite D call. Trimming removed 0 bases at V and 2 bases at J, with 11 bases between. Germline V gene data show CDR1 as GTSNPN and CDR2 as SVGIG (reference sequence). This CDR3 has 15 residues. CDR3 protein: CAWSVPQNGNQPQHF. In nucleotides, the CDR3 is TGTGCCTGGAGTGTACCCCAAAACGGCAATCAGCCCCAGCATTTT.

V gene TRBV6-1 combines with J gene TRBJ1-5; no clear D gene. V was cut by 2 bases and J by 10 bases, with 12 bases left in between. The germline V gene encodes CDR1 MNHNS and CDR2 SASEGT. The CDR3 runs 13 residues. This CDR3 is CASSESGVHPQHF. The CDR3 DNA sequence: TGTGCCAGCAGTGAATCCGGGGTCCATCCCCAGCATTTT.

The chain employs TRBV12-5 and TRBJ1-2; no definite D call. Between the trimmed V and J ends, which lost 0 bases and 14 bases, there was a span of 4 bases. CDR1 LGHNT and CDR2 FRNRAP come from the germline V gene. The CDR3 has 9 residues. The CDR3: CASGLVGTF. DNA for the CDR3: TGTGCTAGTGGTTTGGTGGGGACCTTC. Supplemented by reference TRBV12-5 and TRBJ1-2, the full variable domain reads DARVTQTPRHKVTEMGQEVTMRCQPILGHNTVFWYRQTMMQGLELLAYFRNRAPLDDSGMPKDRFSAEMPDATLATLKIQPSEPRDSAVYFCASGLVGTFGSGTRLTVV.

The chain has TRBV5-5 and TRBJ1-2; 7 bases map to TRBD1. The ends lost 1 base at V and 6 bases at J; junction bases unmatched: 15. The CDR3 is made up of 17 amino acids. Germline V gene lookup returns CDR1 SGHKS and CDR2 YYEKEE (reference sequence). CDR3 in amino acids: CASSLSILGQGVHGYTF. The CDR3 DNA follows: TGTGCCAGCAGCTTGTCGATCCTGGGGCAGGGGGTACATGGCTACACCTTC.